The 9 T cell receptor beta chains below all came from one sample that was sequenced in a study of blood T cell repertoires in COVID-19 (dated by TCRdb to about 2020). Receptor libraries were prepared by the immunoSEQ multiplex PCR assay. In TCRdb, the immuneACCESS table is reduced to in-frame sequences with V and J assigned. These tables do not hold every clone; where another copy was compared, an unresolved V gene accounts for under half, and the others remain unexplained. Across this sample there are under 400,000 clones, with more than 70% seen only once. Roughly 1.7% of the sample is held by the ten biggest clonotypes. Sequencing used peripheral blood. The receptors derive from a woman aged 25 to 39 with COVID-19, enrolled during active disease.

This clone has only a few counts. The V gene is TRBV5-1, the J gene TRBJ1-2; TRBD1 is a possible D gene (6 bases). Germline loops: CDR1 SGHRS, CDR2 YFSETQ. CDR3 length equals 13 residues. The V end was cut by 0 bases, the J end by 4 bases, with 7 bases between. CDR3 DNA: TGCGCCAGCAGCTTGGAAGGGGGCTATGGCTACACCTTC. It specifies CASSLEGGYGYTF. The full variable domain, with the rest looked up from reference TRBV5-1 and TRBJ1-2, is KAGVTQTPRYLIKTRGQQVTLSCSPISGHRSVSWYQQTPGQGLQFLFEYFSETQRNKGNFPGRFSGRQFSNSRSEMNVSTLELGDSALYLCASSLEGGYGYTFGSGTRLTVV.

The chain joins TRBV5-4 to TRBJ2-1; TRBD2 matches at 13 bases. The CDR3 consists of 15 residues. CDR1 SGHNT and CDR2 YYREEE come from the germline V gene (reference sequence). V lost 3 bases, J lost 6 bases, and 3 bases stayed unmatched. CDR3 in DNA: TGTGCCAGCAGCTCGGGACTAGCGGGGTTCAATGAGCAGTTCTTC. This translates into CASSSGLAGFNEQFF.

The gene calls are TRBV5-4 and TRBJ1-1; TRBD1 agrees at 7 bases. With 5 bases clipped from V and 3 bases from J, the junction kept 4 bases outside the gene matches. The CDR3 totals 13 residues. Germline V gene data show CDR1 as SGHNT and CDR2 as YYREEE (reference sequence). CDR3 DNA: TGTGCCAGCAGGATTACAGGGGACACTGAAGCTTTCTTT. This sequence encodes CASRITGDTEAFF.

V and J are TRBV6-6 and TRBJ1-2, with D perhaps matching TRBD1 (5 bases). Germline CDR1 and CDR2: MNHNY and SVGAGI (reference sequence). CDR3 length equals 15 residues. The V end lost 1 base, the J end lost 4 bases, and 13 bases lay between the germline ends. CDR3 loop: CASSYWGEEVYGYTF. The DNA of the CDR3 is TGTGCCAGCAGTTACTGGGGGGAGGAGGTCTATGGCTACACCTTC.

The chain recombines TRBV6-2 or TRBV6-3 with TRBJ1-3, with D possibly matching TRBD1 (5 bases). The CDR3 has 15 amino acids. Germline V gene data show CDR1 as MNHEY and CDR2 as SVGEGT. With 6 bases removed from V and 0 bases from J, the gap between germline ends came to 12 bases. CDR3 sequence reads: CASSRIGHSGNTIYF. For the CDR3, the DNA is TGTGCCAGCAGCCGGATCGGACACTCTGGAAACACCATATATTTT.

V is TRBV5-6 and J is TRBJ2-2; possible D gene TRBD2, 5 bases. The germline V gene encodes CDR1 SGHDT and CDR2 YYEEEE. V gave up 0 bases and J gave up 1 base, with 13 bases separating them. The CDR3 loop spans 17 amino acids. The CDR3 loop reads CASSLGIAWWNTGELFF. DNA for the CDR3: TGTGCCAGCAGCTTGGGAATAGCGTGGTGGAACACCGGGGAGCTGTTTTTT.

The chain links TRBV15 to TRBJ1-6; TRBD1 aligns across 7 bases. The CDR3 has 15 amino acids. Trimming took 1 base from V and 8 from J; bases not matched to a gene: 5. Per germline, CDR1 LNHNV and CDR2 YYDKDF (reference sequence). The CDR3: CATSRVRQGDSPLHF. The CDR3 DNA sequence: TGTGCCACCAGCAGAGTTCGACAGGGAGATTCACCCCTCCACTTT.

This sequence joins TRBV12-3 or TRBV12-4 and TRBJ2-7; D possibly corresponds to TRBD1 (6 bases). Trimming took 4 bases from V and 5 from J, leaving 12 bases between them. CDR3 length: 13 amino acids. The CDR3 loop is CASSSNQGHEQYV. The CDR3 DNA reads as TGTGCCAGCAGTTCCAATCAGGGGCACGAGCAGTACGTC.

This sequence joins TRBV7-2 and TRBJ2-7; D is unclear. V lost 0 bases and J 2 bases, leaving 5 bases between the germline ends. CDR3 length: 13 residues. Looked up from germline, CDR1 is SGHTA and CDR2 is FQGNSA. The CDR3 DNA is TGTGCCAGCAGCTTAGCTAAAACCTACGAGCAGTACGTC. Residues: CASSLAKTYEQYV.